The text below deals with one T cell receptor beta chain. Its antigen is not identified. Splitting of CD4+ cells produced CD45RA+ naive and CD45RA-negative memory subsets. This sample is part of a study of shared clonotypes between healthy human individuals. Study findings and constraints: Against clonotypes common to all four donors, non-shared ones had lower generation probabilities. Several donors showed sharing of approximately 5% of naive CD4 clonotypes.

Assay: immunoSEQ multiplex PCR; the TCRdb copy retains only in-frame clones and omits some. The sample records more than 2 million clones, under 97% being singletons. The CDR3 length is 16 residues. Germline assignment: CDR1 SGHAT and CDR2 FQNNGV. V shed 6 bases, J shed 0 bases, and the junction held 5 bases outside the gene matches. The gene calls are TRBV11-2 and TRBJ2-7, with 13 bases identical to TRBD2. The sequenced sample was naive CD4+ T cells sorted from blood. The subset is: CD45RA+ positively selected. This TCR was recovered from a man aged 18 to 30 in good health. The CDR3 spells CASSPTSGGTSYEQYF. The CDR3 region has the DNA TGTGCCAGCAGTCCGACTAGCGGGGGGACCTCCTACGAGCAGTACTTC.